This TCR beta chain is drawn from a study of cytomegalovirus exposure and HLA in healthy donors. Points from the study as a whole: CMV serostatus alone was available as immune exposure information.

Germline CDR1 is SQVTM and CDR2 is ANQGSEA. V was clipped by 3 bases and J by 4 bases, with 12 bases between them. This CDR3 has 13 residues. On this clone: Its antigen is undetermined.

Primers: 60 Vbeta forward and 13 Jbeta reverse. Produced via immunoSEQ multiplex PCR; TCRdb's table is partial and in-frame only. This sample's table reports fewer than 70,000 clones. This receptor was obtained from a woman under 30 in good health and CMV-seronegative. The V call is TRBV29-1, the J call TRBJ2-5; TRBD1 is a possible D gene (6 bases). Sequenced sample: PBMCs. The CDR3 nucleotides read TGCAGCGTTGATGCAGGGGCAGGAGAGACCCAGTACTTC. As protein: CSVDAGAGETQYF.